The 5 T cell receptor beta chains below come from one sample, sequenced in a study of early stage breast cancer tumors. Profiled with immunoSEQ multiplex PCR; TCRdb holds only in-frame clones, not every one. The sample has tens of thousands of clones; roughly four fifths are singletons. The source material was breast tumor tissue. These receptors all come from a person aged 25 to 39 with breast cancer.

The chain carries TRBV19 and TRBJ2-7; TRBD1 matches 9 bases. Per germline, CDR1 LNHDA and CDR2 SQIVND (reference sequence). The CDR3 covers 15 residues. Germline trimming cut 6 bases from V and 0 bases from J; bases unmatched to any gene: 6. CDR3 bases: TGTGCCAGTAGAGAACAGGGGGCTCTCTCCTACGAGCAGTACTTC. It translates to CASREQGALSYEQYF.

By its share, this clone is medium-sized. The chain carries TRBV7-9 and TRBJ2-1; either TRBD1 or TRBD2 may supply D (5 bases each). Germline assignment: CDR1 SEHNR and CDR2 FQNEAQ (reference sequence). The CDR3 runs to 15 residues. V lost 3 bases and J lost 5, with 14 bases in between. In DNA form, the CDR3 reads TGTGCCAGCAGCTTGGGGCTAGCCTTGGACAATGAGCAGTTCTTC. It translates to CASSLGLALDNEQFF.

The chain carries TRBV27 and TRBJ2-7; 10 bases are a match to TRBD1. V lost 5 bases, J lost 5 bases, and 3 bases stayed unmatched. The CDR3 length is 13 residues. Germline V gene lookup returns CDR1 MNHEY and CDR2 SMNVEV (reference sequence). This CDR3 is CASSPGTGDEQYF. DNA for the CDR3: TGTGCCAGCAGTCCCGGGACAGGGGACGAGCAGTACTTC.

V usage is TRBV29-1 and J usage is TRBJ2-3; TRBD2 matches at 7 bases. Germline V gene data show CDR1 as SQVTM and CDR2 as ANQGSEA. Trimming removed 1 base from V and 2 bases from J; junction bases left unmatched: 3. The CDR3 extends over 14 amino acids. CDR3 coding DNA: TGCAGCGTTGAAGCGGGAGGCTTCACAGATACGCAGTATTTT. Residues: CSVEAGGFTDTQYF.

The J gene is TRBJ2-1, the V gene TRBV4-3, with 10 nucleotides matching TRBD2. The germline gives CDR1 LGHNA, CDR2 YSLEER. The trim removed 4 bases at V and 7 bases at J, leaving 7 bases unmatched. The CDR3 sequence is 15 residues long. The CDR3: CASSLTSGSRNEQFF. CDR3 bases: TGCGCCAGCAGCCTGACTAGCGGGTCTCGGAATGAGCAGTTCTTC.